Following are 12 T cell receptor beta chains from one sample sequenced in a study of T cell repertoires in cytomegalovirus infection. No cognate antigen is known for these TCRs. One entry per CDR3 protein results from TCRdb running MiXCR on the reads. The sample has hundreds of thousands of distinct CDR3 sequences, approximately 31% seen once; the top ten hold around an eighth. The sample here was cultured CD8+ T cells from PBMCs, taken from culture after CMV antigen stimulation. All receptors derive from a human donor in good health (CMV status not recorded). Some clones in this sample may be carry-over from other donors' samples.

The chain recombines TRBV19 with TRBJ2-3; the match to TRBD2 covers 7 bases. V was pared by 2 bases and J by 6 bases, with 8 bases of the junction left unmatched. CDR1 LNHDA and CDR2 SQIVND come from the germline V gene (reference sequence). The CDR3 has 15 amino acids. CDR3 amino acids: CASSIPSAGTDTQYF. As DNA, the CDR3 is TGTGCCAGTAGTATACCCTCAGCGGGGACGGATACGCAGTATTTT.

The CDR3 nucleotides read TGTGCCAGCAGCTTATATGTGGGGGCCGTTTACAATGAGCAGTTCTTC. Translated: CASSLYVGAVYNEQFF. This rearrangement joins TRBV11-2 to TRBJ2-1; possibly TRBD1 for D (6 bases). V lost 2 bases, J lost 4 bases, and 15 bases lay in between. The CDR3 has 16 residues. The germline V gene has CDR1 SGHAT and CDR2 FQNNGV.

The chain joins TRBV6-5 to TRBJ2-1, with D perhaps matching TRBD1 (6 bases). The CDR3 is 14 residues long. The V end lost 6 bases, the J end lost 5 bases, and 14 bases lay between the germline ends. The V gene's germline CDR1 is MNHEY and CDR2 SVGAGI. The CDR3 loop is CASSNTGLHNEQFF. CDR3 nucleotides: TGTGCCAGCAGCAACACAGGGTTGCACAATGAGCAGTTCTTC.

This rearrangement joins TRBV11-2 to TRBJ1-2, with a possible D match to TRBD1 (6 bases). The CDR3 covers 13 residues. Germline-derived CDR1 and CDR2 are SGHAT and FQNNGV. Between the trimmed V and J ends, which lost 5 bases and 8 bases, there was a span of 15 bases. CDR3 DNA: TGTGCCAGCAGCGAAACAGGGAGAGAAGGCTACACCTTC. This sequence encodes CASSETGREGYTF.

This sequence joins TRBV24-1 and TRBJ1-2; maybe TRBD1 (6 bases). The V end lost 3 bases, the J end lost 4 bases, and 8 bases lay between the germline ends. Germline V gene lookup returns CDR1 KGHDR and CDR2 SFDVKD. The CDR3 length is 13 residues. The CDR3 bases are TGTGCCACCAGTGATCGAGGGGGCTATGGCTACACCTTC. Translating it yields CATSDRGGYGYTF.

The genes are TRBV28 and TRBJ2-3; D is perhaps TRBD2 (6 bases). Trimming cost V 2 bases and J 0 bases, with 18 bases left between them. Germline CDR1 and CDR2: MDHEN and SYDVKM. The CDR3 sequence is 18 residues long. The CDR3 sequence: CASSLEEGGVLSTDTQYF. DNA of the CDR3: TGTGCCAGCAGTTTAGAGGAGGGCGGGGTACTTAGCACAGATACGCAGTATTTT.

The V call is TRBV7-6, the J call TRBJ1-3; D gene unclear. Germline CDR1 and CDR2: SGHVS and FNYEAQ. CDR3 length: 15 amino acids. Between the trimmed V and J ends, which lost 6 bases and 1 base, there was a span of 13 bases. CDR3 nucleotide sequence: TGTGCCAGCAGTCCCCCAAACGAATCTGGAAACACCATATATTTT. It encodes CASSPPNESGNTIYF.

The J gene is TRBJ2-1, the V gene TRBV29-1, with 7 bases fitting TRBD2. Germline V gene lookup returns CDR1 SQVTM and CDR2 ANQGSEA. The CDR3 totals 12 residues. V gave up 7 bases and J gave up 7 bases; unmatched junction bases: 7. The CDR3: CSGGLRGNEQFF. As DNA, the CDR3 is TGCAGCGGGGGACTACGGGGGAATGAGCAGTTCTTC.

This clonotype came up a few times. V and J are TRBV19 and TRBJ1-1; D is undetermined. Looked up from germline, CDR1 is LNHDA and CDR2 is SQIVND (reference sequence). V was clipped by 1 base and J by 8 bases, with 8 bases between them. CDR3 length: 12 amino acids. CDR3 region: CASSIGTREAFF. The CDR3 nucleotides are TGTGCCAGTAGTATAGGTACACGGGAAGCTTTCTTT.

The chain combines TRBV4-1 with TRBJ1-4; a possible D gene is TRBD1 (6 bases). The CDR3 runs to 14 residues. From germline, CDR1 is MGHRA and CDR2 YSYEKL. Between the trimmed V and J ends, which lost 4 bases and 6 bases, there was a span of 12 bases. The DNA for the CDR3 is TGCGCCAGCAGCCTCAACAGGGACGATGAAAAACTGTTTTTT. Translating gives CASSLNRDDEKLFF.

As regards this clonotype: Relative to the germline gene, one junction end is altered; a read error may explain this. The gene calls are TRBV7-6 and TRBJ1-1; no definite D call. Germline lookup yields CDR1 SGHVS and CDR2 FNYEAQ. The CDR3 runs to 13 residues. This chain's CDR3 is CASSLSGNAETFF. For the CDR3, the DNA is TGTGCCAGCAGCTTGTCTGGGAACGCTGAAACTTTCTTT.

The chain uses TRBV4-1 and TRBJ2-3; TRBD1 matches 8 bases. Per germline, CDR1 MGHRA and CDR2 YSYEKL. The CDR3 consists of 15 residues. V was pared by 3 bases and J by 2 bases, with 4 bases of the junction left unmatched. CDR3 sequence: CASSQGQANTDTQYF. For the CDR3, the DNA is TGCGCCAGCAGCCAGGGACAGGCGAACACAGATACGCAGTATTTT.